A single sample gave rise to the 28 T cell receptor beta chains below, sequenced in a study of blood T cell repertoires in COVID-19. The protocol was immunoSEQ multiplex PCR, while the TCRdb copy is restricted to in-frame clones and leaves out a portion. The sample includes 100,000 to 150,000 clones, about 88% of them seen just once. Sequenced sample: peripheral blood. These receptors all stem from a woman older than 75 with acute or convalescent COVID-19.

The chain couples TRBV4-1 to TRBJ1-4; D gene uncertain. The CDR3 runs to 13 residues. Germline CDR1 is MGHRA and CDR2 is YSYEKL. V was cut by 4 bases and J by 3 bases, with 6 bases left in between. The CDR3 coding sequence is TGCGCCAGCAGCCGGCGGCCTAATGAAAAACTGTTTTTT. It translates to CASSRRPNEKLFF.

The chain has TRBV12-3 or TRBV12-4 and TRBJ2-1; possibly TRBD1 for D (6 bases). The CDR3 length is 12 residues. The V gene lost 5 bases and the J gene lost 8 bases, with 10 bases spanning the gap. The CDR3 bases are TGTGCCAGCAGTCTGGGGGCCTATGAGCAGTTCTTC. Translated: CASSLGAYEQFF.

The rearrangement uses TRBV5-6 and TRBJ2-4, with TRBD1 matching over 9 bases. The ends lost 2 bases at V and 4 bases at J; junction bases unmatched: 7. Germline V gene sequence: CDR1 SGHDT, CDR2 YYEEEE. The CDR3 runs to 16 residues. CDR3 in amino acids: CASSFRVGQGKNIQYF. In DNA form, the CDR3 reads TGTGCCAGCAGCTTCCGTGTGGGACAGGGAAAAAACATTCAGTACTTC.

In DNA form, the CDR3 reads TGTGCCAGCAGCCTTAACAGCGGGCGAAGGAACACTGAAGCTTTCTTT. Encoded protein: CASSLNSGRRNTEAFF. The chain combines TRBV3-1 (or the pseudogene TRBV3-2) with TRBJ1-1; D is unresolved. CDR3 size: 16 residues. Germline V gene sequence: CDR1 LGHDT, CDR2 YNNKEL (reference sequence). Trimming pared 4 bases from V and 1 base from J, leaving 16 bases between.

The chain employs TRBV19 and TRBJ2-1; 14 bases fit TRBD2. Trimming cost V 4 bases and J 1 base; bases outside gene matches: 12. Germline CDR1 LNHDA, CDR2 SQIVND (reference sequence). This CDR3 spans 20 amino acids. The CDR3 sequence is CASSTPGTSGRLNSYNEQFF. DNA of the CDR3: TGTGCCAGTAGTACCCCCGGGACTAGCGGGAGATTGAATTCCTACAATGAGCAGTTCTTC.

The chain recombines TRBV9 with TRBJ2-2; weak D call: TRBD2 (5 bases). The CDR3 consists of 15 residues. V lost 4 bases and J 4 bases, leaving 14 bases between the germline ends. The germline CDR1 and CDR2 sequences are SGDLS and YYNGEE. The chain's CDR3 is CASSPIPRATGELFF. CDR3 DNA sequence: TGTGCCAGCAGCCCCATACCGCGGGCCACCGGGGAGCTGTTTTTT.

The chain joins TRBV19 to TRBJ1-3; tentative D call: TRBD1 (6 bases). Trimming shortened V by 5 bases and J by 0 bases, and 14 bases separated the two germline ends. The V gene's germline CDR1 is LNHDA and CDR2 SQIVND (reference sequence). The CDR3 is 16 amino acids. CDR3 region: CASSVRWTASGNTIYF. The CDR3 bases are TGTGCCAGTAGTGTTCGGTGGACAGCCTCTGGAAACACCATATATTTT.

The V and J genes are TRBV11-2 and TRBJ2-1; 7 positions match TRBD1. The germline V gene encodes CDR1 SGHAT and CDR2 FQNNGV. The V gene end was trimmed by 5 bases and the J gene end by 8 bases; junction bases not matched to a gene: 9. The CDR3 runs to 14 residues. The CDR3 protein is CASSPRSDRDEQFF. The CDR3 DNA sequence: TGTGCCAGCAGCCCCCGAAGTGACAGGGATGAGCAGTTCTTC.

This clone was seen just once. This chain links TRBV7-2 with TRBJ1-6; 10 bases line up with TRBD1. The germline CDR1 and CDR2 sequences are SGHTA and FQGNSA. The CDR3 spans 16 residues. The ends lost 2 bases at V and 9 bases at J; junction bases unmatched: 7. The CDR3 protein is CASSLLRDRGSSPLHF. CDR3 in DNA: TGTGCCAGCAGCTTACTCCGGGACAGGGGAAGTTCACCCCTCCACTTT.

The V and J genes are TRBV7-3 and TRBJ2-3; 9 nucleotides agree with TRBD2. J gave up 5 bases and V 4 bases, and 10 bases lay outside the gene matches. Germline V gene data show CDR1 as SGHTA and CDR2 as FQGTGA. This CDR3 is 16 amino acids long. CDR3 region: CASSSLGGGAGDTQYF. The CDR3 coding sequence is TGTGCCAGCAGCTCCCTTGGCGGGGGGGCCGGAGATACGCAGTATTTT. Drawing the rest from reference TRBV7-3 and TRBJ2-3, the complete variable domain is GAGVSQTPSNKVTEKGKYVELRCDPISGHTALYWYRQSLGQGPEFLIYFQGTGAADDSGLPNDRFFAVRPEGSVSTLKIQRTERGDSAVYLCASSSLGGGAGDTQYFGPGTRLTVL.

This chain links TRBV4-2 with TRBJ2-1; D is possibly TRBD1 (6 bases). V shed 1 base and J shed 5 bases, with 12 bases lying between them. Germline CDR1 is LGHNA and CDR2 is YNFKEQ. The CDR3 is 15 amino acids. The CDR3 nucleotides read TGTGCCAGCAGCCAAGGAGGGGGTCAAGACAATGAGCAGTTCTTC. Translated: CASSQGGGQDNEQFF.

The chain links TRBV2 to TRBJ1-5; TRBD1 agrees at 9 bases. V lost 4 bases to trimming and J lost 6 bases; unmatched junction nucleotides: 1. The V gene's germline CDR1 is SNHLY and CDR2 FYNNEI. This CDR3 contains 13 residues. CDR3 sequence: CASSGTGVQPQHF. The CDR3 DNA reads TGTGCCAGCAGTGGGACAGGGGTTCAGCCCCAGCATTTT.

The chain has TRBV18 and TRBJ2-5; perhaps TRBD2 as D (6 bases). The CDR3 consists of 15 residues. The V gene's germline CDR1 is KGHSH and CDR2 LQKENI. V was cut by 3 bases and J by 2 bases, with 13 bases left in between. The CDR3 DNA sequence: TGTGCCAGCTCACCCTTAGTCGGGGGACAAGAGACCCAGTACTTC. Translation: CASSPLVGGQETQYF.

V usage is TRBV6-5 and J usage is TRBJ1-2; 8 bases are shared with TRBD1. Per germline, CDR1 MNHEY and CDR2 SVGAGI. J gave up 4 bases and V 4 bases, and 8 bases lay outside the gene matches. The CDR3 is 15 amino acids. The CDR3 is CASSFRPQGGYGYTF. The CDR3 nucleotides read TGTGCCAGCAGTTTTCGACCACAGGGGGGCTATGGCTACACCTTC.

The rearrangement joins TRBV4-1 to TRBJ1-5; 10 bases match TRBD1. This CDR3 comprises 17 residues. Trimming cost V 0 bases and J 7 bases; bases outside gene matches: 9. Germline V gene data show CDR1 as MGHRA and CDR2 as YSYEKL. The CDR3 region has the DNA TGCGCCAGCAGCCAAGAAGAGGCCGGGACAGGGGACCAGCCCCAGCATTTT. Its translation is CASSQEEAGTGDQPQHF.

This chain joins TRBV4-3 and TRBJ2-1; the match to TRBD2 covers 11 bases. From germline, CDR1 is LGHNA and CDR2 YSLEER. J lost 4 bases, V lost 2 bases, and 4 bases had no gene match. This CDR3 has 16 amino acids. CDR3 sequence: CASSQSGLAEYNEQFF. The CDR3 bases are TGCGCCAGCAGCCAATCGGGACTAGCGGAATACAATGAGCAGTTCTTC.

This chain links TRBV6-4 with TRBJ2-2; a possible D gene is TRBD2 (5 bases). This CDR3 contains 14 residues. V dropped 7 bases and J dropped 5 bases, with 14 bases sitting between them. The germline gives CDR1 MRHNA, CDR2 SNTAGT. In DNA form, the CDR3 reads TGTGCCAGCAAATCCGAGGGAAGGACCGGGGAGCTGTTTTTT. Protein: CASKSEGRTGELFF.

This chain links TRBV6-2 or TRBV6-3 with TRBJ2-3; D gene unclear. Germline CDR1 and CDR2: MNHEY and SVGEGT. Trimming took off 2 bases at V and 0 bases at J, with 9 bases between the two ends. This CDR3 contains 15 residues. In DNA form, the CDR3 reads TGTGCCAGCAGTTACCCCGCACACAGCACAGATACGCAGTATTTT. Amino acids: CASSYPAHSTDTQYF.

The chain recombines TRBV4-1 with TRBJ2-7; 10 nucleotides match TRBD2. The V gene's germline CDR1 is MGHRA and CDR2 YSYEKL. The CDR3 has 17 residues. Germline trimming cut 0 bases from V and 3 bases from J; bases unmatched to any gene: 8. CDR3 sequence (DNA): TGCGCCAGCAGCCAAGATCTAGGACTAGCGGACTACTACGAGCAGTACTTC. Protein: CASSQDLGLADYYEQYF.

The chain recombines TRBV5-1 with TRBJ2-1; 7 nucleotides agree with TRBD2. Germline CDR1 SGHRS, CDR2 YFSETQ. The CDR3 is made up of 15 amino acids. Trimming took 0 bases from V and 2 from J; bases not matched to a gene: 2. The CDR3 nucleotides read TGCGCCAGCAGCTTGGGGGCGGGGGCCTACAATGAGCAGTTCTTC. Translated: CASSLGAGAYNEQFF.

The chain employs TRBV18 and TRBJ2-7; 7 bases fit TRBD2. Trimming at V came to 3 bases and at J to 2 bases, leaving 22 bases not matched to a gene. CDR1 and CDR2 from the germline V gene are KGHSH and LQKENI. The CDR3 is 20 amino acids. CDR3 nucleotides: TGTGCCAGCTCACCGCAATGGAGGGAGGGCCCAAATAAAGGCGCCTACGAGCAGTACTTC. Translated: CASSPQWREGPNKGAYEQYF.

V gene TRBV9 combines with J gene TRBJ2-2; tentatively, D is TRBD2 (6 bases). V was trimmed by 0 bases and J by 6 bases, leaving 12 bases between them. CDR3 length: 15 amino acids. CDR1 is SGDLS and CDR2 is YYNGEE in the germline V gene. The CDR3 nucleotides are TGTGCCAGCAGCGTAGGATTTGGGGGGTCCGGGGAGCTGTTTTTT. Residues: CASSVGFGGSGELFF. Together with reference TRBV9 and TRBJ2-2, the CDR3 gives the full variable domain: DSGVTQTPKHLITATGQRVTLRCSPRSGDLSVYWYQQSLDQGLQFLIQYYNGEERAKGNILERFSAQQFPDLHSELNLSSLELGDSALYFCASSVGFGGSGELFFGEGSRLTVL.

V gene TRBV27 combines with J gene TRBJ1-6; 7 positions agree with TRBD1. The CDR3 has 14 amino acids. Trimming removed 6 bases from V and 10 bases from J; junction bases left unmatched: 9. The V gene's germline CDR1 is MNHEY and CDR2 SMNVEV (reference sequence). The CDR3 sequence is CASRFRDRASPLHF. The CDR3 coding sequence is TGTGCCAGCAGGTTCCGGGACAGAGCATCACCCCTCCACTTT.

The chain has TRBV29-1 and TRBJ2-3, with 9 bases that match TRBD2. The CDR3 loop spans 15 amino acids. CDR1 is SQVTM, CDR2 ANQGSEA, per germline. V trimming: 7 bases; J trimming: 3 bases; junction bases outside the gene matches: 11. The CDR3 DNA sequence: TGCAGCGGGCAACACTGGCGGGGGGGTACAGATACGCAGTATTTT. It specifies CSGQHWRGGTDTQYF.

The chain joins TRBV7-6 to TRBJ2-1; 7 bases match TRBD2. The CDR3 is 19 amino acids. CDR1 SGHVS and CDR2 FNYEAQ come from the germline V gene. Germline trimming cut 2 bases from V and 2 bases from J; bases unmatched to any gene: 15. The CDR3 loop reads CASSLSASGVVGPYNEQFF. As DNA, the CDR3 is TGTGCCAGCAGCTTATCTGCCAGCGGGGTGGTTGGGCCCTACAATGAGCAGTTCTTC.

This chain uses TRBV6-2 or TRBV6-3 with TRBJ2-3; the match to TRBD2 covers 12 bases. CDR3 length: 20 residues. Trimming cost V 4 bases and J 5 bases; bases outside gene matches: 19. Germline loops: CDR1 MNHEY, CDR2 SVGEGT. The CDR3 DNA sequence: TGTGCCAGCAGTTTCCCCTTTACTAGCGGGAGGTACCTAGACCAAGATACGCAGTATTTT. Its translation is CASSFPFTSGRYLDQDTQYF.

The gene calls are TRBV12-3 or TRBV12-4 and TRBJ1-1; D unresolved. The CDR3 length is 12 residues. Trimming took 3 bases from V and 1 from J, leaving 3 bases between them. The CDR3: CASSLANTEAFF. The CDR3 DNA reads TGTGCCAGCAGTTTGGCGAACACTGAAGCTTTCTTT.

CDR3 sequence (DNA): TGTGCCAGTAGTCCCCAGGGCGTTGGTGGCTACACCTTC. Residues: CASSPQGVGGYTF. The rearrangement joins TRBV19 to TRBJ1-2; possible D gene TRBD1, 5 bases. Deletions cut 5 bases from V and 7 bases from J, with 14 bases between. The CDR3 loop spans 13 amino acids. In germline, CDR1 is LNHDA, CDR2 SQIVND (reference sequence).